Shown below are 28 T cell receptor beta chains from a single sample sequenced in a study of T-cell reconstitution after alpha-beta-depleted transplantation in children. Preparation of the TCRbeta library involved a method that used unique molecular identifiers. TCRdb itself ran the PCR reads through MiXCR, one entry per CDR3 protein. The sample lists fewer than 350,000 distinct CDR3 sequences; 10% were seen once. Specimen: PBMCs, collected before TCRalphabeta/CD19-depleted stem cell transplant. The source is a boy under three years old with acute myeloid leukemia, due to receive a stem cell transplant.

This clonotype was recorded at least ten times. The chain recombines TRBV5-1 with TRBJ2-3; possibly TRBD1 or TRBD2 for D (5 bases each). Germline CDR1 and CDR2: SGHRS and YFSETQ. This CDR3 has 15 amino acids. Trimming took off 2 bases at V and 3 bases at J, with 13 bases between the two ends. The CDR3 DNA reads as TGCGCCAGCAGCTTCCGCAGGGAGCGGACAGATACGCAGTATTTT. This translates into CASSFRRERTDTQYF. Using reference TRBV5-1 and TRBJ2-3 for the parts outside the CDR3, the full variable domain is KAGVTQTPRYLIKTRGQQVTLSCSPISGHRSVSWYQQTPGQGLQFLFEYFSETQRNKGNFPGRFSGRQFSNSRSEMNVSTLELGDSALYLCASSFRRERTDTQYFGPGTRLTVL.

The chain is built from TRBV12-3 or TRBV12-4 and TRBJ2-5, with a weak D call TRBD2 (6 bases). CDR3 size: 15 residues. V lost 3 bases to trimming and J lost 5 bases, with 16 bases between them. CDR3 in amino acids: CASSFGRGRRETQYF. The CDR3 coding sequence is TGTGCCAGCAGTTTTGGGCGGGGCCGGCGGGAGACCCAGTACTTC.

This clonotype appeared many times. CDR3 DNA sequence: TGTGCCAGCAACCCTACCCATCTGACCCTTTTGAATGAGCAGTTCTTC. It is translated as CASNPTHLTLLNEQFF. V and J are TRBV7-3 and TRBJ2-1; D gene unclear. CDR3 length equals 16 residues. V lost 7 bases and J lost 7, with 23 bases in between. Per germline, CDR1 SGHTA and CDR2 FQGTGA.

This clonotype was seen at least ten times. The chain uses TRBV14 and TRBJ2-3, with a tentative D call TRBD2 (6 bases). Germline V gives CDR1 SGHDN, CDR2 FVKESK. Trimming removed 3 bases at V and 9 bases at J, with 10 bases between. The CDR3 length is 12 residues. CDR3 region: CASSQGRGTQYF. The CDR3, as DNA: TGTGCCAGCAGCCAGGGGCGGGGCACGCAGTATTTT.

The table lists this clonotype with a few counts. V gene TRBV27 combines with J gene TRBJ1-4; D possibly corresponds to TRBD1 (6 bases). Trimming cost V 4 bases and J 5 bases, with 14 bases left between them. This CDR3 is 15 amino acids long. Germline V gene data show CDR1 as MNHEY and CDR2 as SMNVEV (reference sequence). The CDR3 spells CASSSHRVGNEKLFF. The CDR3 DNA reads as TGTGCCAGCAGTTCCCACAGGGTCGGGAATGAAAAACTGTTTTTT.

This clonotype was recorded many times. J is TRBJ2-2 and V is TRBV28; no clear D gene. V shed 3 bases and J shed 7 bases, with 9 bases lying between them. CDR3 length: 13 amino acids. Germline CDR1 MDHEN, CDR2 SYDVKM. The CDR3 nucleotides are TGTGCCAGCAGTTTGCCAGCAATCGGGGAGCTGTTTTTT. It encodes CASSLPAIGELFF.

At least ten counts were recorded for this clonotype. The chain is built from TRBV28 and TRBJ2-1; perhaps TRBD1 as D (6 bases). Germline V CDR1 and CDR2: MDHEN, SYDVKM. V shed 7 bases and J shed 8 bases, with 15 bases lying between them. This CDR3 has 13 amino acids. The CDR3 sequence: CASTGPRGHEQFF. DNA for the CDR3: TGTGCCAGCACGGGACCCAGGGGACATGAGCAGTTCTTC.

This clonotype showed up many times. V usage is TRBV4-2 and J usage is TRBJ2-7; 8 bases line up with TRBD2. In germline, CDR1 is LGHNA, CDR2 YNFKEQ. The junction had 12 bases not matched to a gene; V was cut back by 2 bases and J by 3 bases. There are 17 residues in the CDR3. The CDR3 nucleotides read TGTGCCAGCAGCCAAAGGGGTCAAACGGGAGGGCTCTACGAGCAGTACTTC. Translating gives CASSQRGQTGGLYEQYF.

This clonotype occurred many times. CDR3 region: CASRGQVMNTEAFF. For the CDR3, the DNA is TGTGCCAGCAGGGGACAGGTCATGAACACTGAAGCTTTCTTT. The rearrangement links TRBV28 to TRBJ1-1, with TRBD1 identical over 8 bases. Trimming removed 6 bases from V and 0 bases from J; junction bases left unmatched: 3. The CDR3 is made up of 14 amino acids. Germline CDR1 and CDR2: MDHEN and SYDVKM.

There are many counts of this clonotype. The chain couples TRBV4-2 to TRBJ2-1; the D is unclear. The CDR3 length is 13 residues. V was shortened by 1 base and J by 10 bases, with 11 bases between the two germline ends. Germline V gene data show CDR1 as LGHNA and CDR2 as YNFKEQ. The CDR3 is CASSQVAGREQFF. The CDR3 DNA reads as TGTGCCAGCAGCCAAGTTGCTGGACGGGAGCAGTTCTTC.

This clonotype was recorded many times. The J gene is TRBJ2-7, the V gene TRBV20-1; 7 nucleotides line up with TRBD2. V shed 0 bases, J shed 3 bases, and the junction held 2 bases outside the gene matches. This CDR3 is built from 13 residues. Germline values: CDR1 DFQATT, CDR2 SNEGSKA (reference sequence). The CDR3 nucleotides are TGCAGTGCTAGAGATGGGGGGGGCTACGAGCAGTACTTC. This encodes CSARDGGGYEQYF.

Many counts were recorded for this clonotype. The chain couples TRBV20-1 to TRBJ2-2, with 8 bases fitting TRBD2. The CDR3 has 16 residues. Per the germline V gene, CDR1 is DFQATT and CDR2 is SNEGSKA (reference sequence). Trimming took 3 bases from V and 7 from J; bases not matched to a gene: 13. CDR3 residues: CSASRLGSGEDGELFF. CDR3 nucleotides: TGCAGTGCTAGCCGGCTAGGTAGCGGGGAGGACGGGGAGCTGTTTTTT.

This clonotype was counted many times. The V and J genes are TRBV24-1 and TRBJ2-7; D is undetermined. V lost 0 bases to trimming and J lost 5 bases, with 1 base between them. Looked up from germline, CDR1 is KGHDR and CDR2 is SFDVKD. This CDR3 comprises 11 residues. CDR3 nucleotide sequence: TGTGCCACCAGTGATTTGAACGAGCAGTACTTC. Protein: CATSDLNEQYF.

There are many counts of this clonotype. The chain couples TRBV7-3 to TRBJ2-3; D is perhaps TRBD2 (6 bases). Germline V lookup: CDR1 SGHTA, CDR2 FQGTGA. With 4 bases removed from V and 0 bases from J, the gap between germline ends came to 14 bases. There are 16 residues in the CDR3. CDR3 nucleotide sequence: TGTGCCAGCAGCTCCGGGACTCTAACTAGCACAGATACGCAGTATTTT. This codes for CASSSGTLTSTDTQYF.

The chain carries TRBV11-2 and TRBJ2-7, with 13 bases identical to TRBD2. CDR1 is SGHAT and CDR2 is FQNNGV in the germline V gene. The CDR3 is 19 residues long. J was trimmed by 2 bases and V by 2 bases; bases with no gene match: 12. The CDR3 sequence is CASSLWLKTSGREPYEQYF. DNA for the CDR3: TGTGCCAGCAGCTTATGGCTCAAAACTAGCGGGAGGGAACCCTACGAGCAGTACTTC.

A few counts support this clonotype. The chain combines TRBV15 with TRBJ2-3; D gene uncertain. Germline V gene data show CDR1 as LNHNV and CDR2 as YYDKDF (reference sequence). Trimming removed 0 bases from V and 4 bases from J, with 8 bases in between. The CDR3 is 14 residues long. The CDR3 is CATSREVHADTQYF. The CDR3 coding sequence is TGTGCCACCAGCAGAGAAGTGCACGCAGATACGCAGTATTTT. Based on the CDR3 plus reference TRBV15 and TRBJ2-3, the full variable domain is DAMVIQNPRYQVTQFGKPVTLSCSQTLNHNVMYWYQQKSSQAPKLLFHYYDKDFNNEADTPDNFQSRRPNTSFCFLDIRSPGLGDTAMYLCATSREVHADTQYFGPGTRLTVL.

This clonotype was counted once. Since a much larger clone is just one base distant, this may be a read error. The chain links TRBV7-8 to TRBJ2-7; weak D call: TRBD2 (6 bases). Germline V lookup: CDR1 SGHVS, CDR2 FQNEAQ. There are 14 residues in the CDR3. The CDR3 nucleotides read TGTGCCAGCAGGGCGGCGGGGAGCTCCGACGAGCAGTACTTC. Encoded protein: CASRAAGSSDEQYF.

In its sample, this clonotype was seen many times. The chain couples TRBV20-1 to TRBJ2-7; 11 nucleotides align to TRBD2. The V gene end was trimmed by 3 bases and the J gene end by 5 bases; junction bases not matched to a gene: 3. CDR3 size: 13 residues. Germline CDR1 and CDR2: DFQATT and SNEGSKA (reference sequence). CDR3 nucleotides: TGCAGTGCTAGTTTGGGACTAGCGGACGAGCAGTACTTC. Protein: CSASLGLADEQYF.

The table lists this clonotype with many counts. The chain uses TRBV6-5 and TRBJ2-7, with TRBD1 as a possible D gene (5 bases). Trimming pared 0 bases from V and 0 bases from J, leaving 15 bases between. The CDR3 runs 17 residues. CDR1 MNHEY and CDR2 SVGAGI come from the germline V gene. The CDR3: CASSYSMRQGNSYEQYF. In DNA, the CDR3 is TGTGCCAGCAGTTACTCGATGCGCCAGGGAAACTCCTACGAGCAGTACTTC.

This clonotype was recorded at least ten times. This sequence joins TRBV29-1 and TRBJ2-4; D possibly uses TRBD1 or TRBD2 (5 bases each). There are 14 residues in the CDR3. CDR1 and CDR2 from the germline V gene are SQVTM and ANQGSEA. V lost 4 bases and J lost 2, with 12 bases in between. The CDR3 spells CSVGGSRTKNIQYF. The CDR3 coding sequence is TGCAGCGTTGGGGGGTCGAGGACCAAAAACATTCAGTACTTC. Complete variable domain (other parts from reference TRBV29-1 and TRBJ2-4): SAVISQKPSRDICQRGTSLTIQCQVDSQVTMMFWYRQQPGQSLTLIATANQGSEATYESGFVIDKFPISRPNLTFSTLTVSNMSPEDSSIYLCSVGGSRTKNIQYFGAGTRLSVL.

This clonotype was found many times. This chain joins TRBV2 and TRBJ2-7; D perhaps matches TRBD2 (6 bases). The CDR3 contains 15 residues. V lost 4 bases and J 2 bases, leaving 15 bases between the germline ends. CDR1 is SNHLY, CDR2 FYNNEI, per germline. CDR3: CASSGVLAGAYEQYF. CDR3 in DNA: TGTGCCAGCAGTGGGGTACTAGCCGGAGCCTACGAGCAGTACTTC.

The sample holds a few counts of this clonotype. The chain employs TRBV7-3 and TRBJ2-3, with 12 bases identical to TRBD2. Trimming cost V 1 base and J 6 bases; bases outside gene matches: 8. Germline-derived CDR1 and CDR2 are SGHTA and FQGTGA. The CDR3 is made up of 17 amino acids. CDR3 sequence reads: CASSLNPSGGAVDTQYF. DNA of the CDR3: TGTGCCAGCAGCTTAAACCCTAGCGGGGGGGCGGTGGATACGCAGTATTTT.

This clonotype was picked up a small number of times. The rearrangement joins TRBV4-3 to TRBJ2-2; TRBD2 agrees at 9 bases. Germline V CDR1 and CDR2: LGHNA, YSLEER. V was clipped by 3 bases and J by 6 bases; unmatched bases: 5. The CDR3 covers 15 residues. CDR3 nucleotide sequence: TGCGCCAGCAGCCAGGGGCGGGAGGGGGCCGGGGAGCTGTTTTTT. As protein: CASSQGREGAGELFF.

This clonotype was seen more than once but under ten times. The CDR3 spells CATSVTSGSYNEQFF. The DNA of the CDR3 is TGTGCCACCAGCGTTACTAGCGGGTCCTACAATGAGCAGTTCTTC. The chain joins TRBV15 to TRBJ2-1; 9 bases are shared with TRBD2. There are 15 residues in the CDR3. Per the germline V gene, CDR1 is LNHNV and CDR2 is YYDKDF (reference sequence). V shed 5 bases and J 1 base; nucleotides not matched to a gene: 3.

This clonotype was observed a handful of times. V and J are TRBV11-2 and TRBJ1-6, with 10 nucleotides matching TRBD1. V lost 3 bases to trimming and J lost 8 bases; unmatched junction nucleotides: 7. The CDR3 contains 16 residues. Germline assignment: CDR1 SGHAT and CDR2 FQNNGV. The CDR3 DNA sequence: TGTGCCAGCAGCTTCCTAGGTGGGACAGGGGATTCACCCCTCCACTTT. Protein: CASSFLGGTGDSPLHF.

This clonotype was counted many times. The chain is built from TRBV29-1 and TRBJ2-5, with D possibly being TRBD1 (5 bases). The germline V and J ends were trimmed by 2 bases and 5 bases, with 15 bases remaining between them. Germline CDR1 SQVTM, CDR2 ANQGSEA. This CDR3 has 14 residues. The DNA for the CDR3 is TGCAGCGTTGAATTATCCAGGGTAGGGGAGACCCAGTACTTC. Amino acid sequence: CSVELSRVGETQYF.

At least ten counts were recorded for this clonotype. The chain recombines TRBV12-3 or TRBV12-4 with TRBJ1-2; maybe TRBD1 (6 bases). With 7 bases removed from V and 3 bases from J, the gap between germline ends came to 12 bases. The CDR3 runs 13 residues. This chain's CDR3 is CASTWTEYYGYTF. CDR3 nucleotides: TGTGCCAGCACCTGGACAGAGTACTATGGCTACACCTTC.

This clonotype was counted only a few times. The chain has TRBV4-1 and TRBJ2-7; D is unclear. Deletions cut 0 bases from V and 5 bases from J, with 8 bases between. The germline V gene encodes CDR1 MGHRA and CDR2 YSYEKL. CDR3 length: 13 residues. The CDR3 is CASSQDPTNEQYF. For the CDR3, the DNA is TGCGCCAGCAGCCAAGATCCCACCAACGAGCAGTACTTC.